A selection of T cell receptor beta chains follows, all from one sample in a study of early T cells in non-severe SARS-CoV-2 infection. TCRdb reprocessed the 5' RACE reads with MiXCR, giving one entry per CDR3 protein. The table has 29,000 or so distinct CDR3 sequences, 4.5% seen once. Sequenced sample: whole blood. Receptors originate from an adult who was a healthcare worker with PCR-confirmed SARS-CoV-2 infection or an uninfected control (not recorded which). Both conserved end residues are part of each CDR3. D genes are given only for firm matches. Not every row has a clone size; where given, it reads once, few, many or a size class.

j_gene	abundance	d_gene	v_gene	CDR3aa	CDR3nt
TRBJ2-2	few	.	TRBV7-3	CASRGGHTGELFF	TGTGCCAGCAGAGGGGGACACACCGGGGAGCTGTTTTTT
TRBJ2-3	.	.	TRBV10-3	CAVQSSTDTQYF	TGTGCCGTGCAGAGTAGCACAGATACGCAGTATTTT
TRBJ2-2	many	.	TRBV5-4	CASSLSGTPGGELFF	TGTGCCAGCAGTTTATCCGGGACCCCCGGTGGGGAGCTGTTTTTT
TRBJ1-6	many	TRBD1	TRBV10-3	CAISDNASQGSPLHF	TGTGCCATCAGTGATAACGCTTCACAGGGGTCACCCCTCCACTTT
TRBJ1-1	many	.	TRBV6-6	CAADPTGGGRTEAFF	TGTGCCGCAGACCCCACAGGTGGGGGGCGGACTGAAGCTTTCTTT
TRBJ1-5	many	.	TRBV7-2	CASSLARNQPQHF	TGTGCCAGCAGCTTAGCTCGAAATCAGCCCCAGCATTTT
TRBJ2-7	many	TRBD1	TRBV19	CASSIGQGEVYEQYF	TGTGCCAGTAGTATCGGACAGGGGGAGGTATACGAGCAGTACTTC
TRBJ2-3	.	.	TRBV5-1	CASSDGTPSTDTQYF	TGCGCCAGCAGCGATGGGACACCTAGCACAGATACGCAGTATTTT
TRBJ1-3	.	.	TRBV29-1	CSVEEQAGNTIYF	TGCAGCGTTGAAGAACAGGCAGGAAACACCATATATTTT
TRBJ2-5	.	.	TRBV18	CASSLRPGFGTQYF	TGTGCCAGCTCACTAAGACCGGGATTTGGGACCCAGTACTTC
TRBJ1-6	many	.	TRBV6-1	CASSGGGTNGVSPLHF	TGTGCCAGCAGCGGTGGGGGGACCAATGGAGTTTCACCCCTCCACTTT
TRBJ2-3	.	.	TRBV29-1	CSVHSVTQYF	TGCAGCGTCCACTCCGTTACGCAGTATTTT
TRBJ2-1	.	.	TRBV6-1	CASSEGGGHNEQFF	TGTGCCAGCAGTGAAGGCGGAGGGCACAATGAGCAGTTCTTC
TRBJ1-5	many	.	TRBV5-6	CASSLRGGSNQPQHF	TGTGCCAGCAGCTTGAGGGGCGGTAGCAATCAGCCCCAGCATTTT
TRBJ2-1	few	.	TRBV7-9	CASSLALDNNEQFF	TGTGCCAGCAGCTTAGCCCTAGACAACAATGAGCAGTTCTTC
TRBJ2-6	few	.	TRBV4-3	CASSQEGHSGANVLTF	TGCGCCAGCAGCCAAGAGGGGCACTCTGGGGCCAACGTCCTGACTTTC
TRBJ2-1	.	TRBD2	TRBV20-1	CSARATSGRWRDEQFF	TGCAGTGCTAGAGCGACTAGCGGGAGGTGGCGGGATGAGCAGTTCTTC
TRBJ2-1	.	.	TRBV11-2	CASSPVRGANLNEQFF	TGTGCCAGCAGCCCCGTCCGGGGGGCCAACCTAAATGAGCAGTTCTTC
TRBJ2-7	many	.	TRBV20-1	CSATEVATHEQYF	TGCAGTGCTACTGAGGTAGCTACCCACGAGCAGTACTTC
TRBJ2-7	.	.	TRBV7-2	CASSFVGRTYEQYF	TGTGCCAGCAGCTTCGTCGGCAGAACCTACGAGCAGTACTTC
TRBJ2-5	few	TRBD2	TRBV14	CASSQVSGQETQYF	TGTGCCAGCAGCCAAGTTAGCGGGCAAGAGACCCAGTACTTC
TRBJ2-7	few	.	TRBV7-3	CASSPAGSSYEQYF	TGTGCCAGCAGCCCCGCCGGGTCGTCCTACGAGCAGTACTTC
TRBJ2-3	many	.	TRBV7-2	CASSLRGSISSTDTQYF	TGTGCCAGCAGCTTACGCGGGTCAATCTCTAGCACAGATACGCAGTATTTT
TRBJ1-1	many	.	TRBV20-1	CSAKVRGYTEAFF	TGCAGTGCTAAGGTCAGGGGATACACTGAAGCTTTCTTT
TRBJ1-1	.	TRBD1	TRBV11-2	CASSLPGGPAFF	TGTGCCAGCAGCTTACCAGGGGGCCCGGCTTTCTTT
TRBJ1-1	many	.	TRBV12-3/TRBV12-4	CASRPVVSTEAFF	TGTGCCAGCAGGCCCGTCGTGAGCACTGAAGCTTTCTTT
TRBJ2-2	.	.	TRBV6-2/TRBV6-3	CASSYSFGVGYLF	TGTGCCAGCAGTTACTCGTTCGGAGTCGGATACCTTTTT
TRBJ2-5	.	TRBD2	TRBV5-4	CASSSRLAGIQETQYF	TGTGCCAGCAGCTCTCGACTAGCGGGGATACAAGAGACCCAGTACTTC
TRBJ2-3	.	.	TRBV7-6	CASSLGGYPDTQYF	TGTGCCAGCAGCCTAGGGGGGTACCCAGATACGCAGTATTTT
TRBJ1-2	many	.	TRBV30	CAWSRGNYGYTF	TGTGCCTGGAGTCGAGGAAACTATGGCTACACCTTC
TRBJ2-1	.	.	TRBV20-1	CSARPPPAYEQFF	TGCAGTGCTAGGCCCCCCCCCGCCTATGAGCAGTTCTTC
TRBJ2-1	many	.	TRBV5-1	CASSVSRLRNEQFF	TGCGCCAGCAGCGTGAGCAGGTTGCGTAATGAGCAGTTCTTC